Reported below is one T cell receptor beta chain. Patients of the Seattle cohort, enrolled during active infection, were followed longitudinally. Source study methods: Nucleated cell number was recorded as an estimate derived from reference gene primer amplification. Method: immunoSEQ multiplex PCR; TCRdb's copy keeps in-frame clones and lacks some. The V and J calls and clone size come from that table; D and trimming were worked out from the DNA. The sample lists just over 350,000 clones; approximately 86% were seen once. The source of the sample is a study of blood T cell repertoires in COVID-19. The wider study: Italy, Spain and the United States were the sources of the convalescent and acute COVID-19 samples. PBMCs, B-cell-depleted T cells, or T cells were the source of the cDNA or gDNA that made up the material.

The CDR3 sequence is 16 residues long. The rearrangement links TRBV21-1 to TRBJ1-6; the D call in the table, TRBD1, was not verified against the DNA. TRBV21-1 is given as a pseudogene. The sequenced sample consisted of peripheral blood. The receptor was derived from a woman aged 60 to 75 with COVID-19, enrolled during active disease. In nucleotides, the CDR3 is TGTGCCAGCAGCAAATCTGGGGCGGCCTATAATTCACCCCTCCACTTT. It yields the protein CASSKSGAAYNSPLHF.